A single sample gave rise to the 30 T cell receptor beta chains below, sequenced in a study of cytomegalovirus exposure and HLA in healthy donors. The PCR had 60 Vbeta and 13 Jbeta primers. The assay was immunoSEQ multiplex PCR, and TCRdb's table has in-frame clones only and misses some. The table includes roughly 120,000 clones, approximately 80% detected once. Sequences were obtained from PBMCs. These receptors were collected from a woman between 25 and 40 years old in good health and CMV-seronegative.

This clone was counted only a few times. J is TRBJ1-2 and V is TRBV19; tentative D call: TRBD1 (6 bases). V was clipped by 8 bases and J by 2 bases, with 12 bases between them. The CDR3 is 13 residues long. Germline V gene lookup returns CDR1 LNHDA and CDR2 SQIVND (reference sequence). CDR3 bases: TGTGCCAGTGGCGTGAGGGGGAACTATGGCTACACCTTC. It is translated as CASGVRGNYGYTF.

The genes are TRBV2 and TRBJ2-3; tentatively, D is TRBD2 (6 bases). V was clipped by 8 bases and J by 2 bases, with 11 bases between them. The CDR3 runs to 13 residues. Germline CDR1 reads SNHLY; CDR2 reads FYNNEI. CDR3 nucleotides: TGTGCCAGCTTGCGGGAAAACACAGATACGCAGTATTTT. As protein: CASLRENTDTQYF.

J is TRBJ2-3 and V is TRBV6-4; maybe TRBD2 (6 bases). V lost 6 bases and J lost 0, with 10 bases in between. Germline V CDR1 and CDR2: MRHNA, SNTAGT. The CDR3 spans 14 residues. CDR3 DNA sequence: TGTGCCAGCAGGGCGGGGCCGAGCACAGATACGCAGTATTTT. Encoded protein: CASRAGPSTDTQYF.

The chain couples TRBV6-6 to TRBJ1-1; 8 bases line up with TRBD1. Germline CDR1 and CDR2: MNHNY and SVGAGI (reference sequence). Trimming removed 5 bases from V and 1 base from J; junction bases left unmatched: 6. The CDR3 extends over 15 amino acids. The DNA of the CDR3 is TGTGCCAGCAGTAACCAGGGGGCAGGGAACACTGAAGCTTTCTTT. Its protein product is CASSNQGAGNTEAFF.

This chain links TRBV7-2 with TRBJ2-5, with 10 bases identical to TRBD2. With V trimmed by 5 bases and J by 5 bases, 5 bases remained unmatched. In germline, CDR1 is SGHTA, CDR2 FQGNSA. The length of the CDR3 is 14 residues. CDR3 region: CASSREREGETQYF. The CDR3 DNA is TGTGCCAGCAGCCGCGAGCGGGAGGGCGAGACCCAGTACTTC. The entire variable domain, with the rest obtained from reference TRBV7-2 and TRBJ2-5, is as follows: GAGVSQSPSNKVTEKGKDVELRCDPISGHTALYWYRQSLGQGLEFLIYFQGNSAPDKSGLPSDRFSAERTGGSVSTLTIQRTQQEDSAVYLCASSREREGETQYFGPGTRLLVL.

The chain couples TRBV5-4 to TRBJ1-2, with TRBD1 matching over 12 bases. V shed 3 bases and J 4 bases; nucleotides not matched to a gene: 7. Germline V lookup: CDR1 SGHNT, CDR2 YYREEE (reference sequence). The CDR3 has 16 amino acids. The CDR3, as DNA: TGTGCCAGCAGCTCAAAGGGGGGACAGGGGGCCTATGGCTACACCTTC. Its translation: CASSSKGGQGAYGYTF.

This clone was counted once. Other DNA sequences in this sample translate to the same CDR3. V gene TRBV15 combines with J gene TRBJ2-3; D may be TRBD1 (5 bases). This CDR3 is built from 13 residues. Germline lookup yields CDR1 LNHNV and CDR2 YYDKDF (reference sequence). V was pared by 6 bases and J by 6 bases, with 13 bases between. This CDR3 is CATSSTKGDTQYF. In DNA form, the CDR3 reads TGTGCCACCAGTAGCACCAAGGGGGATACGCAGTATTTT.

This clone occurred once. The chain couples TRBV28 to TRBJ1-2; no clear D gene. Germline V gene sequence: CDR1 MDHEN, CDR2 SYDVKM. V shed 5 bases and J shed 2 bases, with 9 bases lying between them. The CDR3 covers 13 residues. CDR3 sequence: CASSPGSNYGYTF. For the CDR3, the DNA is TGTGCCAGCAGTCCCGGGTCAAACTATGGCTACACCTTC.

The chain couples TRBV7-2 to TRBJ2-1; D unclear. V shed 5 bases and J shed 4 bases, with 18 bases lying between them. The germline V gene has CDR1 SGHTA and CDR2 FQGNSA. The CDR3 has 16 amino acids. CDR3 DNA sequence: TGTGCCAGCAGCCCCGCCCCGAAATTAGTATACAATGAGCAGTTCTTC. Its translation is CASSPAPKLVYNEQFF. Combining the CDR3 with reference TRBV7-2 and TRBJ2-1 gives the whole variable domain GAGVSQSPSNKVTEKGKDVELRCDPISGHTALYWYRQSLGQGLEFLIYFQGNSAPDKSGLPSDRFSAERTGGSVSTLTIQRTQQEDSAVYLCASSPAPKLVYNEQFFGPGTRLTVL.

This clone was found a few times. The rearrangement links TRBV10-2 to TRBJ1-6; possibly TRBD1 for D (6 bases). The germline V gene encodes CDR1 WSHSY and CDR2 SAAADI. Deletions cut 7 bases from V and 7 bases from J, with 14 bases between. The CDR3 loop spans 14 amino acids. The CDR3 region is CASTFDRRNSPLHF. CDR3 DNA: TGCGCCAGCACCTTCGACAGGAGAAATTCACCCCTCCACTTT.

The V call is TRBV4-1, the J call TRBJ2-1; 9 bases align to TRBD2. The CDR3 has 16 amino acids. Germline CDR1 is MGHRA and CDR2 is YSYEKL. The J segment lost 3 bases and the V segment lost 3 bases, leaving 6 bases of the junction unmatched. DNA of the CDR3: TGCGCCAGCAGCCAGGATAGCGGGGGTTTCTACAATGAGCAGTTCTTC. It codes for CASSQDSGGFYNEQFF.

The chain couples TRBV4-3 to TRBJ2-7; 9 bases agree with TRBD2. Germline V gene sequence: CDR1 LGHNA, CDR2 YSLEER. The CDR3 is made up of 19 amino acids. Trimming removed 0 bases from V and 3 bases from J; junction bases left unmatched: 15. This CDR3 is CASSQEPAGTSPTRYEQYF. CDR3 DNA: TGCGCCAGCAGCCAAGAGCCAGCCGGGACTAGCCCGACGCGCTACGAGCAGTACTTC.

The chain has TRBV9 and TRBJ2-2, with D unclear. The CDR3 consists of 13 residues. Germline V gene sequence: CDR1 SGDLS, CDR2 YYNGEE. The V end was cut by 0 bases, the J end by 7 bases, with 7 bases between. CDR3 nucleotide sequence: TGTGCCAGCAGCGTAGCTAATGTCGGGGAGCTGTTTTTT. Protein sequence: CASSVANVGELFF.

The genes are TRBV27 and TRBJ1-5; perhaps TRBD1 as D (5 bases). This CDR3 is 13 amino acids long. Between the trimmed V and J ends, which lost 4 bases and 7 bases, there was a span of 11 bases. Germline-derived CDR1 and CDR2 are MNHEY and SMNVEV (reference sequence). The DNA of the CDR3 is TGTGCCAGCAGTTCTGGGGCTGAACAGCCCCAGCATTTT. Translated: CASSSGAEQPQHF.

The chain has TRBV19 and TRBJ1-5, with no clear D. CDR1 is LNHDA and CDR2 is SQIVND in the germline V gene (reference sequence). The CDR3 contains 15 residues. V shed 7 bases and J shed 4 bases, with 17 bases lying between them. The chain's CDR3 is CASTPPETENQPQHF. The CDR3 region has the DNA TGTGCCAGTACCCCTCCCGAAACGGAGAATCAGCCCCAGCATTTT.

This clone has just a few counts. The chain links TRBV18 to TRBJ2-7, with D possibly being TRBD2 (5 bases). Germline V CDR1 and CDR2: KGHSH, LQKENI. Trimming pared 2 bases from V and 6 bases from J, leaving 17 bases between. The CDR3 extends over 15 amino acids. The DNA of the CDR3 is TGTGCCAGCTCACCATACGAGGGCCTGTCAGCCGAGCAGTACTTC. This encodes CASSPYEGLSAEQYF.

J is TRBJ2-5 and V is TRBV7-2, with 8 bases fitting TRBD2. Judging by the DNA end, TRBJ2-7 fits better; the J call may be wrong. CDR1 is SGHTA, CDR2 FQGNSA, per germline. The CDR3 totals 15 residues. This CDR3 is CASSLDPGGPYEQYF. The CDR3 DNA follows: TGTGCCAGCAGCTTAGATCCGGGAGGGCCGTACGAGCAGTACTTC.

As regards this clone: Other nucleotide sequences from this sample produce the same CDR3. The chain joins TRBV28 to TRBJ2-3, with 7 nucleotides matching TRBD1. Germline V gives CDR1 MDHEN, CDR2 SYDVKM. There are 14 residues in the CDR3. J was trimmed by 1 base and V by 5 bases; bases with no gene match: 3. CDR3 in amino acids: CASSRTGGTDTQYF. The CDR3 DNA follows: TGTGCCAGCAGTCGGACAGGTGGCACAGATACGCAGTATTTT.

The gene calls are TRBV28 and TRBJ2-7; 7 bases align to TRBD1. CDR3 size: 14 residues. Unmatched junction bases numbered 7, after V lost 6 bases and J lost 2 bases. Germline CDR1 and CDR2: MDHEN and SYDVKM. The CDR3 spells CASRYHRGPYEQYF. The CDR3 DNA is TGTGCCAGCAGGTACCACAGGGGTCCCTACGAGCAGTACTTC. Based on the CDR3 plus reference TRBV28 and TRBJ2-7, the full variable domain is DVKVTQSSRYLVKRTGEKVFLECVQDMDHENMFWYRQDPGLGLRLIYFSYDVKMKEKGDIPEGYSVSREKKERFSLILESASTNQTSMYLCASRYHRGPYEQYFGPGTRLTVT.

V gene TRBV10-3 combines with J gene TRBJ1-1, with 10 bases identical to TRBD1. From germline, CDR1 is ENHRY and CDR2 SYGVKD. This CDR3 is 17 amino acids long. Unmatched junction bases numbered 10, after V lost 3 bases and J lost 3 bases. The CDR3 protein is CAISEHHSGTGDTEAFF. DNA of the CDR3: TGTGCCATCAGTGAACACCACTCGGGGACAGGGGACACTGAAGCTTTCTTT.

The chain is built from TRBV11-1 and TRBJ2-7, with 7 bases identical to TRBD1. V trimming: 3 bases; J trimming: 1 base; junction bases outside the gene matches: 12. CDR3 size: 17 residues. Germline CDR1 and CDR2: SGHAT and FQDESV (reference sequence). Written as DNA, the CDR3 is TGTGCCAGCAGCTTGAACAGGGGTGCGTCACTTTCCTACGAGCAGTACTTC. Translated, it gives CASSLNRGASLSYEQYF.

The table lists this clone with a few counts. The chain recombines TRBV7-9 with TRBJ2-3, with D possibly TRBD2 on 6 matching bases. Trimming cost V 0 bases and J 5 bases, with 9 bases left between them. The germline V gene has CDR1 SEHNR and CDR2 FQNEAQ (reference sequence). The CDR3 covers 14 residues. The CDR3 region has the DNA TGTGCCAGCAGCTTAGCGCGGGGAGTAGATACGCAGTATTTT. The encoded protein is CASSLARGVDTQYF.

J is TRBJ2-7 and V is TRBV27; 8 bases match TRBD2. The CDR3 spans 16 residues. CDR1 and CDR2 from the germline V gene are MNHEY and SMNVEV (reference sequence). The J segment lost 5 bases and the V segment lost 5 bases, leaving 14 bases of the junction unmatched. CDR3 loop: CASSPTPGLGTNEQYF. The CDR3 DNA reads TGTGCCAGCAGTCCGACTCCGGGACTAGGCACTAACGAGCAGTACTTC.

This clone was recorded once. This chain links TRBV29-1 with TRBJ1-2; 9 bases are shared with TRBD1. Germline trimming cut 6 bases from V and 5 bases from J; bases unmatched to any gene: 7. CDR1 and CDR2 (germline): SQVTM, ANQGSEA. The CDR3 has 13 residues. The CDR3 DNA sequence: TGCAGCGTCGCGGAACAGGGGGCGTATGGCTACACCTTC. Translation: CSVAEQGAYGYTF.

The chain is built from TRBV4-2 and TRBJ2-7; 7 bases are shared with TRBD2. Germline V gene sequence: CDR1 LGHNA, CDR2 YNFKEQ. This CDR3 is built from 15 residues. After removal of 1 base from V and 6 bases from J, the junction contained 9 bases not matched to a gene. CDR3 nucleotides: TGTGCCAGCAGCCAAGGTAGGGAGGGCCCTGGCGAGCAGTACTTC. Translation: CASSQGREGPGEQYF.

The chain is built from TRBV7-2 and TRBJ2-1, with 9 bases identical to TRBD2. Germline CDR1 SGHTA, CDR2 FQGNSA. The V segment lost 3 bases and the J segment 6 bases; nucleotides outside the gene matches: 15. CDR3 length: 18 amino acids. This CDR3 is CASSFVGEREELGNEQFF. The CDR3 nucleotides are TGTGCCAGCAGCTTCGTTGGGGAGCGGGAGGAGTTGGGCAATGAGCAGTTCTTC.

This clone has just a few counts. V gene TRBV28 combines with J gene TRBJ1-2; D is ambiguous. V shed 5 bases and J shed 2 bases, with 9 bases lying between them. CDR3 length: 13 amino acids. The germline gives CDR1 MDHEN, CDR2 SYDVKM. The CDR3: CASSDGPNYGYTF. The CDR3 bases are TGTGCCAGCAGTGATGGCCCCAACTATGGCTACACCTTC.

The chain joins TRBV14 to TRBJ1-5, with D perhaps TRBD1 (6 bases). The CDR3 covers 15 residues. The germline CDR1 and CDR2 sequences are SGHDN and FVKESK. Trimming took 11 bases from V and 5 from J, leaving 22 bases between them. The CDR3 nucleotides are TGTGCCCTTAAGTTGGGGGGGCCGGATTATCAGCCCCAGCATTTT. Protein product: CALKLGGPDYQPQHF.

The CDR3 loop reads CASSKQGQDEKLFF. In DNA, the CDR3 is TGTGCCAGCAGCAAGCAGGGGCAGGATGAAAAACTGTTTTTT. This chain joins TRBV2 and TRBJ1-4, with D perhaps TRBD1 (6 bases). Trimming stripped 6 bases from V and 6 bases from J, with 14 bases between. Germline V gene data show CDR1 as SNHLY and CDR2 as FYNNEI. This CDR3 contains 14 residues. The full variable domain, completed using reference TRBV2 and TRBJ1-4, is EPEVTQTPSHQVTQMGQEVILRCVPISNHLYFYWYRQILGQKVEFLVSFYNNEISEKSEIFDDQFSVERPDGSNFTLKIRSTKLEDSAMYFCASSKQGQDEKLFFGSGTQLSVL.

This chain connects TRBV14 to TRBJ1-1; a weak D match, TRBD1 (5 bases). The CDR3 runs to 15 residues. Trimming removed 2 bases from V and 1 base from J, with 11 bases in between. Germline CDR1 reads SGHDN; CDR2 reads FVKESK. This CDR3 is CASSQIGQGNTEAFF. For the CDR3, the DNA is TGTGCCAGCAGCCAAATAGGCCAGGGGAACACTGAAGCTTTCTTT.